This TCR beta chain was captured by sequencing in a study of cytomegalovirus exposure and HLA in healthy donors. Across the whole study: It was reported in a later analysis that the 95 to 150 validation repertoires used the same platform as the 550 to 800 first-cohort repertoires. Study-wide results and limits: Reported performance of the classifier showed diagnosis of cytomegalovirus status with high specificity and sensitivity. Researchers catalogued some 160 TCR beta chains as cytomegalovirus-associated. The finding came from a later analysis; first-cohort TCR clusters tended to co-occur in the 110 or so validation repertoires.

Per germline, CDR1 SGHAT and CDR2 FQDESV (reference sequence). Trimming at V came to 2 bases and at J to 4 bases, leaving 6 bases not matched to a gene. The CDR3 covers 17 residues. Profiling relied on immunoSEQ multiplex PCR, and the TCRdb table lists in-frame clones only, not all of them. The data contain some 170,000 clones, about nine tenths of them singletons. In regard to this clone: Antigen unknown.

The clonotype comes from a man between 18 and 29 years old in good health and CMV-seropositive. Sequencing used PBMCs. The gene calls are TRBV11-1 and TRBJ2-2, with TRBD2 identical over 11 bases. CDR3 nucleotide sequence: TGTGCCAGCAGCTTACAACTAGCGGGAGATGGCACCGGGGAGCTGTTTTTT. Translating gives CASSLQLAGDGTGELFF.